This T cell receptor beta chain appears in the sequencing data of a study of T-cell reconstitution after alpha-beta-depleted transplantation in children. Study-wide results and caveats: About two months after transplant, alpha-beta T cells reportedly came from several hundred expanded graft clones. T-cell counts and diversity at one year post-transplant came mainly from newly produced T cells. In some patients, recipient T cells and intrathymic progenitors surviving conditioning explained high day-60 diversity.

Unique molecular identifiers were used in preparing the TCRbeta library. TCRdb processed the PCR reads anew with MiXCR; each CDR3 protein has one entry. The data show under 250,000 distinct CDR3 sequences, about a sixth seen once. V shed 2 bases, J shed 2 bases, and the junction held 7 bases outside the gene matches. Per the germline V gene, CDR1 is LNHNV and CDR2 is YYDKDF (reference sequence). This CDR3 is built from 16 residues. With regard to this clonotype: Antigen: not known.

This receptor was identified in a male patient aged 2-10 years who had a stem cell transplant for acute lymphoblastic leukemia, so the T cells may come from the graft donor. The chain combines TRBV15 with TRBJ2-3, with 7 bases that match TRBD1. The specimen was PBMCs, mostly from graft donor cells, collected 360 days after TCRalphabeta/CD19-depleted stem cell transplant. CDR3: CATSRKGDRSTDTQYF. CDR3 bases: TGTGCCACCAGCAGAAAGGGGGACAGATCCACAGATACGCAGTATTTT.